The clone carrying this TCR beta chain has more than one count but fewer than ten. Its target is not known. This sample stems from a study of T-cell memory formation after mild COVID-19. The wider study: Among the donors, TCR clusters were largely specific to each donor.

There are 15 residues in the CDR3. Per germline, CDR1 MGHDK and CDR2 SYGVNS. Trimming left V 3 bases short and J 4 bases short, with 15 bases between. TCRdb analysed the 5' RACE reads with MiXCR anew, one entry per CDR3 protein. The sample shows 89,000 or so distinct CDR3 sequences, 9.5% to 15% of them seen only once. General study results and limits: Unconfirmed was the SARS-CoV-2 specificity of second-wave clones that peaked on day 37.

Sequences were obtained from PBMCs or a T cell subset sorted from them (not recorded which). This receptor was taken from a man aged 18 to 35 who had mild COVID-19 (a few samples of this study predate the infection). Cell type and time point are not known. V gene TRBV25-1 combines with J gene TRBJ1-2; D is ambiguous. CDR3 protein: CASSEGTVLLYGYTF. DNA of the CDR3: TGTGCCAGCAGTGAGGGAACGGTTTTACTCTATGGCTACACCTTC.